This T cell receptor (beta chain) emerged from a study of OX40 agonist ivuxolimab in advanced cancers. Points from the study as a whole: Among expanded peripheral T cells, antigen specificity went undetermined.

Only in-frame clones appear in the TCRdb table, and some are missing; sequencing was by immunoSEQ multiplex PCR. Altogether about 93,000 clones are present, roughly nine tenths being singletons, with the ten largest covering roughly 2.6%. As to this clone: Antigen unknown.

The sequence was collected from an adult with an advanced solid tumor such as melanoma, head and neck, liver or kidney cancer. Sequences were derived from CD4+ or CD8+ T cells sorted from blood, sampled in a trial of the OX40 agonist ivuxolimab.

CDR3 bases: TGTGCCAGCTCAACGGACAGGAATCCAAGCACTGAAGCTTTCTTT. Translation gives CASSTDRNPSTEAFF. The chain is built from TRBV18 and TRBJ1-1, with 7 bases identical to TRBD1. Germline V CDR1 and CDR2: KGHSH, LQKENI. Unmatched junction bases numbered 10, after V lost 5 bases and J lost 4 bases. This CDR3 spans 15 amino acids.